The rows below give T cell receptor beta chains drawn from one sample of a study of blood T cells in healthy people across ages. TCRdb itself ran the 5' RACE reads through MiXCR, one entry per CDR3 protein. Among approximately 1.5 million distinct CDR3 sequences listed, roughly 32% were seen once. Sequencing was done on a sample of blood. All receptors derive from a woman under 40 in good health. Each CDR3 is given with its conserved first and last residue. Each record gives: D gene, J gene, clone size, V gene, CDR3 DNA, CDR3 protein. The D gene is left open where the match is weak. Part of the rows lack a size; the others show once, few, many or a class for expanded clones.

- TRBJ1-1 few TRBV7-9 TGTGCCAGCAGCGCAAGACGACAGCTAGGGAACACTGAAGCTTTCTTT CASSARRQLGNTEAFF
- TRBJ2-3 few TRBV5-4 TGTGCCAGCAGCTTCGGAGGGTTAGTCTGGCGTAGCACAGATACGCAGTATTTT CASSFGGLVWRSTDTQYF
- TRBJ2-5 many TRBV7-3 TGTGCCAGCAGCCCCGGGACGGGAAGGTGGGAGACCCAGTACTTC CASSPGTGRWETQYF
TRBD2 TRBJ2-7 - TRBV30 TGTGCCTGGAGTCGGCCTAGCGGGGCCGAGCAGTACTTC CAWSRPSGAEQYF
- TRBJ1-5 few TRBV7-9 TGTGCCAGCAGCATTCGGGGAGGCCAGCCCCAGCATTTT CASSIRGGQPQHF
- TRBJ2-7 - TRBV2 TGTGTCAGCAGCCTGGTCTCCTACGAGCAGTACTTC CVSSLVSYEQYF
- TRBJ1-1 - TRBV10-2 TGCGCCAGCAATAGCGGGACCCTTGGGGACACTGAAGCTTTCTTT CASNSGTLGDTEAFF
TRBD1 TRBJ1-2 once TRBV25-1 TGTGCCAGCAGTGGACCGGGACAGGGGACAGGTGGCTACACCTTC CASSGPGQGTGGYTF
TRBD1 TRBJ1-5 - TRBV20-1 TGCAGTGCTACCGAGGCCCGGGGACAGCATCAGCCCCAGCATTTT CSATEARGQHQPQHF
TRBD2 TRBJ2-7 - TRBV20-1 TGCAGTGCTACTAGGACTAGCGGCTCCTCTGAGCAGTACTTC CSATRTSGSSEQYF
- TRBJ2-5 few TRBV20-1 TGCAGTGCTAGGGGTAGGGGACCCTTGGGTTACCAAGGGACCCAGTACTTC CSARGRGPLGYQGTQYF
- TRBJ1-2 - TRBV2 TGTGCCAGCAGTGTCAGCATTGAGGGCGCCTATGGCTACACCTTC CASSVSIEGAYGYTF
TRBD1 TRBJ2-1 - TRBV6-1 TGTGCCAGTACAGAGAGGACAGGGGCTCGCAATGAGCAGTTCTTC CASTERTGARNEQFF
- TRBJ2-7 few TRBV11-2 TGTGCCAGCAGCTACGACCTGGAGCAGTACTTC CASSYDLEQYF
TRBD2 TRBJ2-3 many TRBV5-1 TGCGCCAGCAGCTTGGACCCCCCCGGGGGGGGCCTCACAGATACGCAGTATTTT CASSLDPPGGGLTDTQYF
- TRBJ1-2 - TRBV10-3 TGTGCCATCAGTGAGGGTGGGTTATATGGCTACACCTTC CAISEGGLYGYTF
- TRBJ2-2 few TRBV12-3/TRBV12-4 TGTGCCAGCAGTTGGGGGGTTTACACCGGGGAGCTGTTTTTT CASSWGVYTGELFF
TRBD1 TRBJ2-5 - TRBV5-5 TGTACCAGCAGCCTCCGGGACAGTGAAGAGACCCAGTACTTC CTSSLRDSEETQYF
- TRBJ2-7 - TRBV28 TGTGCCAGCAGCCCCGACAGGAGTCCTTTCTACGAGCAGTACTTC CASSPDRSPFYEQYF
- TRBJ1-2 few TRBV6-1 TGTGCCAGCAGTGAAACCCTAAGAGGATTAGGCTACACCTTC CASSETLRGLGYTF
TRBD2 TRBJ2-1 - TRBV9 TGTGCCAGCAGCGTCACGAGCGGGAGCTCCAATGAGCAGTTCTTC CASSVTSGSSNEQFF
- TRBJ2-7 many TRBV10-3 TGTGCCATCAGTGAACGGTCTAGCGTTTACTACGAGCAGTACTTC CAISERSSVYYEQYF